This TCR beta chain was obtained from a study of blood T cell repertoires in COVID-19. Germline CDR1 is SGHRS and CDR2 is YFSETQ. Trimming cost V 2 bases and J 0 bases; bases outside gene matches: 12. The CDR3 contains 18 residues. Only in-frame clones appear in the TCRdb table, and some are missing; sequencing was by immunoSEQ multiplex PCR. The data show about 250,000 clones, around 84% seen once. This sequence joins TRBV5-1 and TRBJ2-7; 9 bases are a match to TRBD2. This clonotype originated in a man aged 18 to 30 who had recovered from COVID-19. Sequencing was done on a sample of PBMCs or T cells enriched from blood (not recorded which). For the CDR3, the DNA is TGCGCCAGCAGCTTTGTGGCTAGCGGGGCCCTGAGCTCCTACGAGCAGTACTTC. Encoded protein: CASSFVASGALSSYEQYF. The complete variable domain, with remaining parts taken from reference TRBV5-1 and TRBJ2-7, reads KAGVTQTPRYLIKTRGQQVTLSCSPISGHRSVSWYQQTPGQGLQFLFEYFSETQRNKGNFPGRFSGRQFSNSRSEMNVSTLELGDSALYLCASSFVASGALSSYEQYFGPGTRLTVT.